This TCR beta chain is drawn from a study of blood T cell repertoires in COVID-19. About the study: Italy, Spain and the United States were the sources of the convalescent and acute COVID-19 samples. From T cells, B-cell-depleted T cells, or PBMCs came the material, which was cDNA or gDNA.

V gave up 8 bases and J gave up 6 bases; unmatched junction bases: 10. This CDR3 is built from 14 residues. Germline V lookup: CDR1 WSHSY, CDR2 SAAADI. How the authors handled the data: Estimates of nucleated cell counts were drawn from the amplification of reference gene primers. The data were produced by immunoSEQ multiplex PCR, yet TCRdb's version contains in-frame clones alone and is incomplete. That table gives V, J and clone size, and the DNA gave D and trimming. The table has about 87,000 clones, 86% seen once; the top ten hold roughly 25%. This TCR derives from a human donor in a cohort sampled during active COVID-19. The rearrangement links TRBV10-2 to TRBJ2-7; 10 bases match TRBD2. Sample: peripheral blood. The CDR3 DNA follows: TGCGCCAGCTCGACCGGGACTAGCGACGTCGAGCAGTACTTC. Translating gives CASSTGTSDVEQYF.